This T cell receptor (beta chain) was profiled in a study of cytomegalovirus exposure and HLA in healthy donors. Whole-study results and caveats: Among the CMV-associated chains, three were confirmed in vitro as specific for CMV antigens.

V lost 4 bases, J lost 8 bases, and 18 bases lay in between. CDR3 length: 15 residues. Germline loops: CDR1 SGHDT, CDR2 YYEEEE. The donors were members of the validation cohort, which comprised around 110 subjects and was separate from the first cohort of 600 to 800 subjects. TCRdb's table, derived via immunoSEQ multiplex PCR, lists solely in-frame clones and lacks some. The data show approximately 280,000 clones, with just over 85% seen just once and roughly 0.99% held by the top ten. With respect to this clone: Its antigen is unknown.

The sample consisted of PBMCs. The rearrangement links TRBV5-6 to TRBJ1-4; TRBD1 is a possible D gene (5 bases). The sequence was collected from a woman between 18 and 29 years old in good health and CMV-seronegative. CDR3 in DNA: TGTGCCAGCAGCGCCGCAGCCGGGGGGGAGGAAAAACTGTTTTTT. Its translation is CASSAAAGGEEKLFF.